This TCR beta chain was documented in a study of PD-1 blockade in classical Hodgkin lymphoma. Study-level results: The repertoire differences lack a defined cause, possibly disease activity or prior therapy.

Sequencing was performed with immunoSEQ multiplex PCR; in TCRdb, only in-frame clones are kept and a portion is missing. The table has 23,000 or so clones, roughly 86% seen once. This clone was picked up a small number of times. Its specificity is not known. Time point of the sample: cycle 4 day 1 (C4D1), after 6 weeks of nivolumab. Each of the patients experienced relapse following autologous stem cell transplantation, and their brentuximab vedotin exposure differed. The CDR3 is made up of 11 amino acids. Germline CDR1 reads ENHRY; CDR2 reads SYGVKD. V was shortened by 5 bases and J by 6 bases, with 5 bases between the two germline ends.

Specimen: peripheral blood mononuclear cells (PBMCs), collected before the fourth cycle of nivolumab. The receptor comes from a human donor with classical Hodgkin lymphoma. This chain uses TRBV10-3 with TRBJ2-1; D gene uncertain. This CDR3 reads CAISIGNEQFF. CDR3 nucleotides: TGTGCCATCAGTATCGGCAATGAGCAGTTCTTC.